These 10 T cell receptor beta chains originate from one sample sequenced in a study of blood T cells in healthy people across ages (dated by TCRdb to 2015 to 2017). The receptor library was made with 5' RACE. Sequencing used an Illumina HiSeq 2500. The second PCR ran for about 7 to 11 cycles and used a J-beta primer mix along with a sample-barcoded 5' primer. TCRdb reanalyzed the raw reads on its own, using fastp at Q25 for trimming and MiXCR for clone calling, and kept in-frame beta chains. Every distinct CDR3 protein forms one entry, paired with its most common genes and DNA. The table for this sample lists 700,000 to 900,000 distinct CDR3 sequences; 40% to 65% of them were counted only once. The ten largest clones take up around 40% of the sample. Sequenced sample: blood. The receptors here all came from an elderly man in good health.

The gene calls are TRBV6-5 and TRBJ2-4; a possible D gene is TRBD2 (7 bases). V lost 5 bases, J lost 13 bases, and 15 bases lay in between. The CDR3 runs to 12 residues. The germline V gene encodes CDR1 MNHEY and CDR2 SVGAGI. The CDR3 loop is CASSGQRREQYF. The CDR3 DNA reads TGTGCCAGCAGTGGACAGAGGCGGGAGCAGTACTTC.

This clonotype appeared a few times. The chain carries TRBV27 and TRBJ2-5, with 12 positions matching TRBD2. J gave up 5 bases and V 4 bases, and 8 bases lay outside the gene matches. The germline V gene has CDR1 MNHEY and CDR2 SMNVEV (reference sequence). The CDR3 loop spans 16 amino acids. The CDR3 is CASSSPGLAGMETQYF. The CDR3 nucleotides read TGTGCCAGCAGTTCCCCCGGACTAGCGGGAATGGAGACCCAGTACTTC.

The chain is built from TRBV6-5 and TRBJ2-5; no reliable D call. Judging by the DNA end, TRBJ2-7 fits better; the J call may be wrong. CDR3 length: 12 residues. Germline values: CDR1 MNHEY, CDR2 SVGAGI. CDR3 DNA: TGTGCCAGCAGCCCCAGATCCCACGAGCAGTACTTC. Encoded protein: CASSPRSHEQYF.

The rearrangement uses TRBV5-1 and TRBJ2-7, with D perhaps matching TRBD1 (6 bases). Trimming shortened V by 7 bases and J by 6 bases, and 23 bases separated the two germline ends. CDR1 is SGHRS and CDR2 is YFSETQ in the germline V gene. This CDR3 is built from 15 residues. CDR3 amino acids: CASCPWIQGPGEQYF. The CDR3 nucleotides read TGCGCCAGCTGTCCCTGGATACAGGGCCCCGGCGAGCAGTACTTC.

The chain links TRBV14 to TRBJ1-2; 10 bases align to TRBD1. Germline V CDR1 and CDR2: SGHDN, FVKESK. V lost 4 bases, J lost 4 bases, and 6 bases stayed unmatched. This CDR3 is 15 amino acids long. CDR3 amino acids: CASSLTGQGPYGYTF. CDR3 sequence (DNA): TGTGCCAGCAGCCTTACGGGACAGGGGCCCTATGGCTACACCTTC.

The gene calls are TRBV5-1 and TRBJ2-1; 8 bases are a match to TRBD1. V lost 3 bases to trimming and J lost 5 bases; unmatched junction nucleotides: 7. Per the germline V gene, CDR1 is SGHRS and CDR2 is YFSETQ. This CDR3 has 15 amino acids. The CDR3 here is CASSSLTGVDNEQFF. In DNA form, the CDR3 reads TGCGCCAGCAGCTCTTTGACAGGGGTGGACAATGAGCAGTTCTTC.

This CDR3 is CSVGYWGTEAFF. In DNA form, the CDR3 reads TGCAGCGTTGGGTACTGGGGCACTGAAGCTTTCTTT. The chain joins TRBV29-1 to TRBJ1-1; D ambiguous. The length of the CDR3 is 12 residues. V lost 4 bases and J 4 bases, leaving 10 bases between the germline ends. The germline V gene encodes CDR1 SQVTM and CDR2 ANQGSEA.

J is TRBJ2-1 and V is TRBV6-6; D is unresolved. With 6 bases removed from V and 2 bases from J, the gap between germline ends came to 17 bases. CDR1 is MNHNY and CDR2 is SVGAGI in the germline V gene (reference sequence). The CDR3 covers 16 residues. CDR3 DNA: TGTGCCAGCAGGCGAGTCGGCGGAAGACCCTACAATGAGCAGTTCTTC. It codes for CASRRVGGRPYNEQFF.

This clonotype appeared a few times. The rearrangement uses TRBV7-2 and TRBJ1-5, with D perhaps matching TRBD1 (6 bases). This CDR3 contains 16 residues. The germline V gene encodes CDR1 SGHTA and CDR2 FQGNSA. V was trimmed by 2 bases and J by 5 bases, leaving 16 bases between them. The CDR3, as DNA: TGTGCCAGCAGCTTAAGGGGGAGGGGAGGCCATCAGCCCCAGCATTTT. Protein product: CASSLRGRGGHQPQHF.

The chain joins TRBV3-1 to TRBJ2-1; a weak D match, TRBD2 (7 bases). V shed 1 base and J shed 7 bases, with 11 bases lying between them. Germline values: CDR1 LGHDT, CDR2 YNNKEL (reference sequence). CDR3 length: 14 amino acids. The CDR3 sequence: CASSQAGGGNEQFF. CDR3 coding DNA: TGTGCCAGCAGCCAAGCGGGGGGCGGAAATGAGCAGTTCTTC.